This TCR beta chain appears in the sequencing data of a study of patients and donors after allogeneic stem cell transplantation. In TCRdb, the RT-PCR reads were re-called with MiXCR into one record per CDR3 protein. The sample includes roughly 30,000 distinct CDR3 sequences, around 7% seen only once; the top ten take just under 35%. CDR3 length: 16 residues. Losses at the gene ends were 1 base for V and 0 bases for J; bases not matched to a gene: 3. This clonotype has a count of ten or more. Sequencing was carried out using blood, either unsorted or a sorted T cell fraction (not recorded which). The chain links TRBV12-3 or TRBV12-4 to TRBJ2-3; 8 nucleotides line up with TRBD2. This TCR derives from a human donor who was either an allogeneic HSCT recipient or a stem cell or donor lymphocyte infusion donor (not recorded which). It is not recorded whose cells these are; they may come from a transplant donor. The CDR3 DNA follows: TGTGCCAGCAGTTTAGGTAGCGGGACGAGCACAGATACGCAGTATTTT. Residues: CASSLGSGTSTDTQYF.